Shown below are 11 T cell receptor beta chains from a single sample sequenced in a study of blood T cells in healthy people across ages. It was with a sample-barcoded 5' primer and a J-beta primer mix that a second PCR of roughly 7 to 12 cycles was run. TCRdb reprocessed the 5' RACE reads with MiXCR, giving one entry per CDR3 protein. The table lists 800,000 to 950,000 distinct CDR3 sequences, approximately 32% of them singletons. A further study also used this sample, focusing on T cells of mothers and their children.

Sequencing was performed on blood. The origin of the receptors is a woman aged 40-49 years in good health.

This clonotype has a handful of counts. The V and J genes are TRBV20-1 and TRBJ1-2; the D is unclear. Germline CDR1 DFQATT, CDR2 SNEGSKA (reference sequence). This CDR3 comprises 13 residues. V lost 6 bases, J lost 10 bases, and 21 bases lay in between. This CDR3 reads CSAFVNPGGPYTF. The CDR3 nucleotides read TGCAGTGCCTTTGTTAACCCCGGCGGTCCCTACACCTTC.

This clonotype occurred a few times. V and J are TRBV5-1 and TRBJ1-1; unclear D gene. V was pared by 4 bases and J by 4 bases, with 11 bases between. Germline CDR1 SGHRS, CDR2 YFSETQ. The CDR3 runs to 13 residues. The CDR3 protein is CASSRTLGTEAFF. The DNA of the CDR3 is TGCGCCAGCAGCCGCACTTTGGGCACTGAAGCTTTCTTT.

CDR3 loop: CATSDSNRGYQPQHF. As DNA, the CDR3 is TGTGCCACCAGTGATTCGAACAGGGGTTATCAGCCCCAGCATTTT. The genes are TRBV24-1 and TRBJ1-5; 7 positions agree with TRBD1. Per germline, CDR1 KGHDR and CDR2 SFDVKD. Germline trimming cut 2 bases from V and 5 bases from J; bases unmatched to any gene: 5. CDR3 length: 15 amino acids.

This clonotype was seen many times. This sequence joins TRBV11-3 and TRBJ2-1, with 7 bases lining up with TRBD1. This CDR3 is built from 16 residues. From germline, CDR1 is SGHNT and CDR2 YENEEA. V lost 0 bases, J lost 5 bases, and 7 bases stayed unmatched. CDR3 sequence: CASSLDGRGGNNEQFF. CDR3 nucleotide sequence: TGTGCCAGCAGCTTAGATGGGCGAGGGGGCAACAATGAGCAGTTCTTC.

This clonotype was counted at least ten times. The rearrangement uses TRBV5-1 and TRBJ2-7, with 8 bases aligning to TRBD1. CDR3 length: 14 amino acids. Germline V gene sequence: CDR1 SGHRS, CDR2 YFSETQ. Trimming took 2 bases from V and 4 from J; bases not matched to a gene: 5. This CDR3 reads CASSFGTGEYEQYF. CDR3 DNA: TGCGCCAGCAGCTTCGGGACAGGAGAATACGAGCAGTACTTC.

This clonotype was seen only a few times. The chain couples TRBV28 to TRBJ2-6; D is possibly TRBD2 (5 bases). CDR3 length equals 17 residues. V lost 3 bases to trimming and J lost 3 bases, with 15 bases between them. The germline gives CDR1 MDHEN, CDR2 SYDVKM. The CDR3 DNA follows: TGTGCCAGCAGTTTTTGGGCGGCCGGGGATGGGGCCAACGTCCTGACTTTC. Translation gives CASSFWAAGDGANVLTF.

There are a few counts of this clonotype. This sequence may be a read error, since a much larger clone differs from it by one base. The genes are TRBV9 and TRBJ1-1; D may be TRBD1 (6 bases). CDR1 SGDLS and CDR2 YYNGEE come from the germline V gene. The CDR3 is made up of 14 amino acids. For the CDR3, the DNA is TGTGCCAACAGCCCTCAGGGGTTGAACACTGAAGCTTTCTTT. Translation: CANSPQGLNTEAFF.

A few counts support this clonotype. V usage is TRBV7-3 and J usage is TRBJ1-2; possibly TRBD1 for D (5 bases). Germline CDR1 reads SGHTA; CDR2 reads FQGTGA. CDR3 length equals 14 residues. Trimming took off 6 bases at V and 8 bases at J, with 19 bases between the two ends. CDR3 region: CASSSDTGQQGYTF. The CDR3 DNA sequence: TGTGCCAGCAGTTCGGACACCGGACAACAGGGCTACACCTTC.

Comment on this clonotype: This may arise from a read error, as a much more abundant clone is one base away. The V and J genes are TRBV9 and TRBJ2-5; D is undetermined. Germline V CDR1 and CDR2: SGDLS, YYNGEE. Trimming removed 0 bases from V and 7 bases from J, with 13 bases in between. This CDR3 region has 14 residues. The CDR3 here is CASSVDGSWGTQYF. The CDR3 bases are TGTGCCAGCAGCGTAGACGGCAGCTGGGGGACCCAGTACTTC.

There are a few counts of this clonotype. The CDR3 nucleotides are TGTGCCAGCAGCTCCGCACTACTAGCCAAGACCTACGAGCAGTACTTC. This encodes CASSSALLAKTYEQYF. This chain joins TRBV7-6 and TRBJ2-7; D is possibly TRBD2 (6 bases). The CDR3 runs to 16 residues. The germline CDR1 and CDR2 sequences are SGHVS and FNYEAQ. Trimming stripped 4 bases from V and 2 bases from J, with 18 bases between.

This clonotype has just a few counts. J is TRBJ1-1 and V is TRBV7-2, with a possible D match to TRBD1 (5 bases). Trimming took off 1 base at V and 5 bases at J, with 11 bases between the two ends. The CDR3 sequence is 14 residues long. The germline gives CDR1 SGHTA, CDR2 FQGNSA. The CDR3 DNA reads TGTGCCAGCAGCTTAGACGGAGGGGTTACTGAAGCTTTCTTT. Residues: CASSLDGGVTEAFF. The whole variable domain, filled in from reference TRBV7-2 and TRBJ1-1, reads GAGVSQSPSNKVTEKGKDVELRCDPISGHTALYWYRQSLGQGLEFLIYFQGNSAPDKSGLPSDRFSAERTGGSVSTLTIQRTQQEDSAVYLCASSLDGGVTEAFFGQGTRLTVV.